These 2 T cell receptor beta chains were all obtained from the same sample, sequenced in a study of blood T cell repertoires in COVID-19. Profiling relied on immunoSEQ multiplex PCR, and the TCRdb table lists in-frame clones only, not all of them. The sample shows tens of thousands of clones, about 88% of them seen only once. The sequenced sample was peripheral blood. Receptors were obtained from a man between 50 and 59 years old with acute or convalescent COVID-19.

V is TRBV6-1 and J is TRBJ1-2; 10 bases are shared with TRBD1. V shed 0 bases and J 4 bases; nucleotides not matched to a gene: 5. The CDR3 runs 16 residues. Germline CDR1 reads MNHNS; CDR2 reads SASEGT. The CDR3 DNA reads TGTGCCAGCAGTGAAGCGACAGGGGGCGCAATCTATGGCTACACCTTC. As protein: CASSEATGGAIYGYTF.

The CDR3 coding sequence is TGTGCCGCCCTTCGCGGCGGGGCTGAAGCTTTCTTT. Its protein product is CAALRGGAEAFF. The J gene is TRBJ1-1, the V gene TRBV30, with unresolved D. This CDR3 has 12 residues. Trimming cost V 8 bases and J 6 bases, with 16 bases left between them. Germline-derived CDR1 and CDR2 are GTSNPN and SVGIG (reference sequence).